This entry features one TCR beta chain sequence. 13 Jbeta primers and 60 Vbeta primers were used for the PCR. Sequencing used immunoSEQ multiplex PCR; TCRdb keeps in-frame clones, though not all of them. Among approximately 190,000 clones listed, approximately 81% were seen once. Germline loops: CDR1 KGHSH, CDR2 LQKENI. V lost 3 bases to trimming and J lost 7 bases, with 22 bases between them. CDR3 size: 16 residues. The data stem from a study of cytomegalovirus exposure and HLA in healthy donors. The sample consisted of PBMCs. The chain couples TRBV18 to TRBJ2-7; tentative D call: TRBD1 (6 bases). This sequence originates from a woman under 30 in good health and CMV-seropositive. In DNA, the CDR3 is TGTGCCAGCTCACCCATCTGGACAGAGTCCGCTGGGGAGCAGTACTTC. Its protein product is CASSPIWTESAGEQYF.